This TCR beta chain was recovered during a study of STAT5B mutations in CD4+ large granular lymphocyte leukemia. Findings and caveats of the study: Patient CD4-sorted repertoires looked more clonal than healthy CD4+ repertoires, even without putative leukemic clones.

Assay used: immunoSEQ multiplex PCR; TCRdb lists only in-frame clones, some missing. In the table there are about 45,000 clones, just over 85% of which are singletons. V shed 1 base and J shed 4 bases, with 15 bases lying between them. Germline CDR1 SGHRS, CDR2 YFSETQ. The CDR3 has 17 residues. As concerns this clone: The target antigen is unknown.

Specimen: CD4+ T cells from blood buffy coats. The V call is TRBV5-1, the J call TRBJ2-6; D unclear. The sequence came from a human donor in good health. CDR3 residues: CASSLRQLGAGANVLTF. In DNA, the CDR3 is TGCGCCAGCAGCTTGAGGCAGCTCGGAGCGGGGGCCAACGTCCTGACTTTC.